These 5 T cell receptor beta chains came from one sample sequenced in a study of cytomegalovirus exposure and HLA in healthy donors. The PCR employed 60 Vbeta primers together with 13 Jbeta primers. Only in-frame clones appear in the TCRdb table, and some are missing; sequencing was by immunoSEQ multiplex PCR. The data show about 250,000 clones, with roughly 70% seen just once and about 2.1% held by the top ten. The sample was PBMCs. Every receptor here comes from a female donor in good health and CMV-seronegative.

This clone was counted a few times. The V call is TRBV19, the J call TRBJ1-1; D is undetermined. Germline CDR1 and CDR2: LNHDA and SQIVND (reference sequence). V was shortened by 4 bases and J by 5 bases, with 20 bases between the two germline ends. This CDR3 region has 16 residues. The CDR3: CASSTETGSSGTEAFF. The CDR3 DNA reads TGTGCCAGTAGTACAGAAACCGGGAGCTCCGGGACTGAAGCTTTCTTT.

The rearrangement joins TRBV6-1 to TRBJ2-7; weak D call: TRBD1 (6 bases). Germline CDR1 and CDR2: MNHNS and SASEGT. The germline V and J ends were trimmed by 2 bases and 5 bases, with 16 bases remaining between them. This CDR3 has 15 residues. Written as DNA, the CDR3 is TGTGCCAGCAGTGAACGGGTAGGGGGTGGCCACGAGCAGTACTTC. Amino acids: CASSERVGGGHEQYF.

The rearrangement links TRBV11-2 to TRBJ2-2; 14 nucleotides line up with TRBD2. In germline, CDR1 is SGHAT, CDR2 FQNNGV. With V trimmed by 3 bases and J by 5 bases, 8 bases remained unmatched. CDR3 size: 18 residues. The CDR3 nucleotides are TGTGCCAGCAGCTTGTTCCCAAGGACTAGCGGGAGGACCGGGGAGCTGTTTTTT. Its translation is CASSLFPRTSGRTGELFF.

This chain connects TRBV5-1 to TRBJ2-6; the match to TRBD1 covers 9 bases. The CDR3 sequence is 17 residues long. The V segment lost 6 bases and the J segment 0 bases; nucleotides outside the gene matches: 7. CDR1 is SGHRS, CDR2 YFSETQ, per germline. This CDR3 reads CASIPGQGGSGANVLTF. CDR3 DNA: TGCGCCAGCATCCCGGGACAGGGAGGCTCTGGGGCCAACGTCCTGACTTTC.

The rearrangement joins TRBV6-1 to TRBJ1-2; 8 nucleotides agree with TRBD1. The junction had 9 bases not matched to a gene; V was cut back by 2 bases and J by 4 bases. CDR1 is MNHNS, CDR2 SASEGT, per germline. The CDR3 spans 16 residues. CDR3 protein: CASSEIWDRPLYGYTF. CDR3 coding DNA: TGTGCCAGCAGTGAAATCTGGGACAGGCCACTCTATGGCTACACCTTC.